The sample holds a few counts of the clone carrying this T cell receptor (beta chain). Its antigen is as yet unknown. A sample-barcoded 5' primer and a J-beta primer mix were used in a second PCR of roughly 7 to 12 cycles. TCRdb re-called the 5' RACE reads with MiXCR, one entry per CDR3 protein. The sample contains over 950,000 distinct CDR3 sequences, about 51% of which appear only once. The entry originates in a study of blood T cells in healthy people across ages. Whole-study results and caveats: TCR beta diversity was tightly associated with the proportion of naive T cells. Both naive CD4+ cell counts and diversity were greater in long-lived donors than in aged donors. Researchers judged that diversity estimates from one million T cells fell short of true values.

The ends were cut back, 9 bases at V and 6 bases at J, with 11 bases in the middle. The CDR3 runs 12 residues. This TCR was sampled from a woman aged 60-75 years in good health. This sequence joins TRBV12-3 or TRBV12-4 and TRBJ1-4; a weak D match, TRBD1 (5 bases). Sequenced sample: blood. The CDR3, as DNA: TGTGCCAGTACGGGGGTTGATGAAAAACTGTTTTTT. Translating it yields CASTGVDEKLFF.